The next 16 T cell receptor beta chains were all read from a single sample in a study of regulatory T cells in long-lasting Graves disease. Time point of the sample: newly diagnosed GD, antithyroid drugs for less than 3 months. Making the TCR library involved RNA that had been extracted from PBMCs. According to the study, TCR beta libraries were built with iRepertoire HTBI primers and CDR3-region Arm-PCR. MiXCR, run by TCRdb on the multiplex PCR reads, gives a single entry per CDR3 protein. Among under 250,000 distinct CDR3 sequences listed, 20% were seen once. The sequences come from peripheral blood mononuclear cells (PBMCs), collected at new diagnosis, from a patient treated with antithyroid drugs. All receptors derive from a female donor with Graves disease.

The chain employs TRBV5-1 and TRBJ2-3, with unresolved D. The CDR3 runs 12 residues. V was clipped by 7 bases and J by 2 bases, with 8 bases between them. The germline CDR1 and CDR2 sequences are SGHRS and YFSETQ. CDR3 sequence (DNA): TGCGCCAGCGCATACTCCACAGATACGCAGTATTTT. This gives the protein CASAYSTDTQYF.

In this sample, this clonotype turned up once. The chain has TRBV3-1 and TRBJ1-1, with D uncertain. Trimming left V 0 bases short and J 3 bases short, with 5 bases between. The CDR3 sequence is 13 residues long. Germline V gene data show CDR1 as LGHDT and CDR2 as YNNKEL (reference sequence). The DNA of the CDR3 is TGTGCCAGCAGCCAAGACCAGGACACTGAAGCTTTCTTT. It specifies CASSQDQDTEAFF. The whole variable domain, filled in from reference TRBV3-1 and TRBJ1-1, reads DTAVSQTPKYLVTQMGNDKSIKCEQNLGHDTMYWYKQDSKKFLKIMFSYNNKELIINETVPNRFSPKSPDKAHLNLHINSLELGDSAVYFCASSQDQDTEAFFGQGTRLTVV.

In this sample, this clonotype turned up many times. The chain employs TRBV20-1 and TRBJ2-5; 8 bases map to TRBD2. The J segment lost 3 bases and the V segment lost 1 base, leaving 1 base of the junction unmatched. CDR3 length equals 13 residues. Germline assignment: CDR1 DFQATT and CDR2 SNEGSKA (reference sequence). The CDR3 sequence is CSARALAEETQYF. CDR3 nucleotides: TGCAGTGCTAGAGCACTAGCGGAAGAGACCCAGTACTTC.

As to this clonotype: It may be a read error: a sequence one base away is much more abundant. The chain joins TRBV3-1 to TRBJ1-1, with a weak D call TRBD1 (6 bases). CDR1 is LGHDT and CDR2 is YNNKEL in the germline V gene (reference sequence). The CDR3 is 15 amino acids. CDR3 DNA sequence: TGTGCCAGCAGCCAAGAGACAGGCGGGGGCTCTGAAGCTCTCTTT. As protein: CASSQETGGGSEALF.

At least ten counts were recorded for this clonotype. The chain recombines TRBV27 with TRBJ2-1; possible D gene TRBD2, 5 bases. Trimming removed 1 base from V and 5 bases from J, with 15 bases in between. The CDR3 totals 16 residues. Germline-derived CDR1 and CDR2 are MNHEY and SMNVEV (reference sequence). CDR3 nucleotides: TGTGCCAGCAGTTTATTAAAGGCAGTCGGGGACAATGAGCAGTTCTTC. Translation: CASSLLKAVGDNEQFF.

This clonotype was detected many times. This chain links TRBV11-3 with TRBJ2-3; D may be TRBD1 (6 bases). Germline CDR1 SGHNT, CDR2 YENEEA. Trimming left V 5 bases short and J 4 bases short, with 13 bases between. The CDR3 runs 14 residues. The CDR3 reads CASSLDRFPDTQYF. The CDR3 nucleotides read TGTGCCAGCAGCCTCGACAGGTTCCCAGATACGCAGTATTTT.

This clonotype was seen a handful of times. V gene TRBV7-7 combines with J gene TRBJ1-3; 7 bases line up with TRBD1. Germline trimming cut 5 bases from V and 0 bases from J; bases unmatched to any gene: 10. This CDR3 contains 17 residues. CDR1 and CDR2 from the germline V gene are SSHAT and FNYEAQ (reference sequence). The chain's CDR3 is CASSPGQAGDSGNTIYF. CDR3 coding DNA: TGTGCCAGCAGCCCAGGACAGGCCGGTGACTCTGGAAACACCATATATTTT.

To note about this clonotype: With a much larger clone just one base away, this may be a read error. The chain joins TRBV11-2 to TRBJ2-3, with D uncertain. V was pared by 2 bases and J by 1 base, with 13 bases between. Germline lookup yields CDR1 SGHAT and CDR2 FQNNGV. This CDR3 is built from 16 residues. The CDR3 DNA is TGTGCCAGCAGCTTAACTTCGGTCACTGGCACAGATACGCAGTATTTT. This translates into CASSLTSVTGTDTQYF.

The chain has TRBV2 and TRBJ1-5; D gene ambiguous. The CDR3 is 15 residues long. Germline V gene sequence: CDR1 SNHLY, CDR2 FYNNEI. Trimming shortened V by 2 bases and J by 6 bases, and 14 bases separated the two germline ends. This CDR3 is CASSEHKGESQPQHF. The CDR3 nucleotides are TGTGCCAGCAGTGAACACAAAGGCGAATCTCAGCCCCAGCATTTT.

In its sample, this clonotype was seen many times. This chain links TRBV24-1 with TRBJ2-5; 9 bases are a match to TRBD1. CDR1 is KGHDR and CDR2 is SFDVKD in the germline V gene. Losses at the gene ends were 7 bases for V and 4 bases for J; bases not matched to a gene: 6. CDR3 length equals 14 residues. CDR3 sequence: CATRGTGLGETQYF. The CDR3 DNA reads as TGTGCCACCAGGGGGACAGGGTTGGGAGAGACCCAGTACTTC.

This clonotype came up many times. The chain combines TRBV29-1 with TRBJ1-1; 8 bases agree with TRBD1. This CDR3 comprises 13 residues. The J segment lost 10 bases and the V segment lost 7 bases, leaving 14 bases of the junction unmatched. Germline CDR1 reads SQVTM; CDR2 reads ANQGSEA. CDR3 sequence (DNA): TGCAGCGCGAGAGCGGCAGGGGGCCGGGTAGCTTTCTTT. It codes for CSARAAGGRVAFF.

Regarding this clonotype: This likely stems from a read error, as it lies one base from a far larger clone. This likely comes from a read error, as the CDR3 has no conserved phenylalanine or tryptophan at its end. This chain links TRBV7-2 with TRBJ2-5; the match to TRBD1 covers 8 bases. This CDR3 has 15 residues. V lost 6 bases, J lost 5 bases, and 11 bases stayed unmatched. CDR1 is SGHTA, CDR2 FQGNSA, per germline. The CDR3 DNA reads TGTGCCAGCAGATACGACAGGGGCGACGGGGAGACCCAGTACTCC. Protein product: CASRYDRGDGETQYS.

The chain has TRBV19 and TRBJ2-1; 7 bases map to TRBD2. CDR3 length: 15 amino acids. Germline V gives CDR1 LNHDA, CDR2 SQIVND (reference sequence). The trim removed 7 bases at V and 0 bases at J, leaving 6 bases unmatched. The CDR3 reads CASTVSGLSYNEQFF. The CDR3 nucleotides read TGTGCCAGTACCGTTAGCGGGCTCTCCTACAATGAGCAGTTCTTC.

This clonotype has at least ten counts. The genes are TRBV5-6 and TRBJ1-4; maybe TRBD1 (5 bases). The CDR3 has 16 residues. Germline V lookup: CDR1 SGHDT, CDR2 YYEEEE. Trimming left V 2 bases short and J 5 bases short, with 16 bases between. The CDR3 protein is CASSFRQTYPNEKLFF. CDR3 coding DNA: TGTGCCAGCAGCTTTCGACAGACTTACCCAAATGAAAAACTGTTTTTT.

This clonotype was recorded at least ten times. J is TRBJ2-6 and V is TRBV6-1; D gene ambiguous. This CDR3 is 15 amino acids long. Germline V gene lookup returns CDR1 MNHNS and CDR2 SASEGT. V was shortened by 7 bases and J by 1 base, with 11 bases between the two germline ends. DNA for the CDR3: TGTGCCAGCACCCCCTGGGTTTCTGGGGCCAACGTCCTGACTTTC. It yields the protein CASTPWVSGANVLTF.

The CDR3 loop reads CASSLVGRLAGGPGVGFF. CDR3 coding DNA: TGTGCCAGCAGCTTAGTGGGCAGACTAGCGGGAGGGCCCGGTGTTGGGTTCTTC. The rearrangement joins TRBV11-1 to TRBJ2-1; TRBD2 aligns across 14 bases. Trimming cost V 1 base and J 15 bases; bases outside gene matches: 17. The CDR3 contains 18 residues. Germline V gives CDR1 SGHAT, CDR2 FQDESV (reference sequence).